The 12 T cell receptor beta chains below all came from one sample that was sequenced in a study of read filtering for tumor transcriptome and immune sequencing (dated by TCRdb to about 2020). TCRdb records Illumina HiSeq 4000 as the sequencer. TCR libraries were constructed from about 400 ng RNA using the Immunoverse kit, and molecular barcoded adaptors covering alpha/delta and beta/gamma chains were employed. TCRdb ran its own pipeline on the public reads, namely fastp trimming at Q25 and MiXCR clone calling, and kept in-frame beta chains. Rows matching on CDR3 protein sequence are summarized as one entry with the most common DNA and genes. The sample table holds about 37,000 distinct CDR3 sequences, of which 12% to 15% were seen once. The ten largest clones add up to around 37% of the sample. The specimen sequenced was a population of CD138-negative cells sorted from bone marrow. The cell subset or site label for this specimen denotes: bone marrow mononuclear cells depleted of CD138+ plasma/myeloma cells by negative magnetic selection. The origin of the receptors is a donor aged 40 or older with multiple myeloma.

As to this clonotype: A junction end diverges from the germline sequence, so it may reflect a read error. V usage is TRBV11-3 and J usage is TRBJ2-3; D possibly corresponds to TRBD1 (6 bases). Germline V gives CDR1 SGHNT, CDR2 YENEEA. The CDR3 runs 13 residues. The DNA for the CDR3 is TGCGCCAGCAGCTTGGGACAAGAAGATACGCAGTATTTT. Translation: CASSLGQEDTQYF.

Note on this clonotype: This likely comes from a read error, as the CDR3 has no conserved phenylalanine or tryptophan at its end. This chain uses TRBV6-2 or TRBV6-3 with TRBJ1-5, with TRBD1 as a possible D gene (6 bases). The CDR3 loop spans 15 amino acids. The V gene's germline CDR1 is MNHEY and CDR2 SVGEGT. Here the CDR3 DNA reads TGCGCCAGCAGTTACTCAACCCAGGGGCGTGGACCCCAGCATCTT. The encoded protein is CASSYSTQGRGPQHL.

This clonotype was counted at least ten times. This chain uses TRBV7-9 with TRBJ2-5, with 9 nucleotides matching TRBD1. The CDR3 has 11 amino acids. CDR1 is SEHNR, CDR2 FQNEAQ, per germline (reference sequence). The V and J ends lost 11 bases and 4 bases, in that order; junction bases with no gene match: 2. The CDR3 loop is CAGDRAETQYF. As DNA, the CDR3 is TGTGCCGGGGACAGGGCAGAGACCCAGTACTTC.

This clonotype was picked up many times. The chain has TRBV27 and TRBJ2-2; 7 positions match TRBD1. The V gene end was trimmed by 2 bases and the J gene end by 5 bases; junction bases not matched to a gene: 8. Germline V gene sequence: CDR1 MNHEY, CDR2 SMNVEV (reference sequence). The CDR3 covers 16 residues. The CDR3 DNA is TGTGCCAGCAGTTTAGTTGGGGACAGACCAACCGGGGAGCTGTTTTTT. Amino acid sequence: CASSLVGDRPTGELFF.

In its sample, this clonotype was seen many times. The genes are TRBV6-6 and TRBJ2-1; D remains ambiguous. Germline CDR1 reads MNHNY; CDR2 reads SVGAGI (reference sequence). The CDR3 sequence is 13 residues long. Deletions cut 4 bases from V and 10 bases from J, with 14 bases between. The CDR3 nucleotides read TGTGCCAGCAGTTCAACCCGCCCCCCCGAGCAGTTCTTC. It yields the protein CASSSTRPPEQFF.

This clonotype was picked up many times. The chain joins TRBV7-9 to TRBJ2-1; TRBD2 is a possible D gene (5 bases). V lost 0 bases and J 0 bases, leaving 12 bases between the germline ends. Germline V gene data show CDR1 as SEHNR and CDR2 as FQNEAQ (reference sequence). This CDR3 spans 17 amino acids. The CDR3, as DNA: TGTGCCAGCAGCTTAGCCAAATCGGGAAGCTCCTACAATGAGCAGTTCTTC. Amino acids: CASSLAKSGSSYNEQFF.

This clonotype was seen at least ten times. The chain employs TRBV29-1 and TRBJ2-7; a weak D match, TRBD1 (6 bases). This CDR3 comprises 13 residues. V was pared by 4 bases and J by 0 bases, with 10 bases between. In germline, CDR1 is SQVTM, CDR2 ANQGSEA. This chain's CDR3 is CSVGTGFSYEQYF. As DNA, the CDR3 is TGCAGCGTTGGAACAGGGTTCTCCTACGAGCAGTACTTC.

Turning to this clonotype: With a much larger clone just one base away, this may be a read error. V gene TRBV27 combines with J gene TRBJ2-1; no clear D. This CDR3 comprises 13 residues. V shed 4 bases and J shed 8 bases, with 12 bases lying between them. Germline CDR1 and CDR2: MNHEY and SMNVEV (reference sequence). CDR3 sequence reads: CASSSPPYDEQFF. CDR3 nucleotides: TGTGCCAGCAGTTCGCCCCCTTACGATGAGCAGTTCTTC.

This clonotype has ten or more counts. The chain joins TRBV29-1 to TRBJ2-1; possibly TRBD2 for D (6 bases). V dropped 4 bases and J dropped 5 bases, with 15 bases sitting between them. The CDR3 runs 14 residues. Germline CDR1 SQVTM, CDR2 ANQGSEA. CDR3 loop: CSVGPMERDNEQFF. In DNA, the CDR3 is TGCAGCGTTGGCCCGATGGAGCGGGACAATGAGCAGTTCTTC.

This clonotype appeared many times. This chain joins TRBV12-3 or TRBV12-4 and TRBJ1-1; tentatively, D is TRBD1 (5 bases). Trimming shortened V by 4 bases and J by 4 bases, and 7 bases separated the two germline ends. This CDR3 has 12 amino acids. The CDR3 protein is CASSSGATEAFF. CDR3 in DNA: TGTGCCAGCAGTTCCGGGGCCACTGAAGCTTTCTTT.

This clonotype was seen repeatedly, ten times or more. V and J are TRBV4-3 and TRBJ1-1, with unresolved D. In germline, CDR1 is LGHNA, CDR2 YSLEER. The CDR3 spans 16 residues. The V gene lost 3 bases and the J gene lost 4 bases, with 18 bases spanning the gap. The CDR3 bases are TGCGCCAGCAGCCAGAACCTACGGGCGGGTGGCACTGAAGCTTTCTTT. It yields the protein CASSQNLRAGGTEAFF.

This clonotype was counted ten times or more. CDR3 protein: CASSLGFHEQFF. The CDR3 DNA reads TGTGCCAGCAGCTTAGGCTTCCATGAGCAGTTCTTC. V gene TRBV7-2 combines with J gene TRBJ2-1; D not certain. The CDR3 totals 12 residues. V lost 1 base and J lost 8, with 6 bases in between. From germline, CDR1 is SGHTA and CDR2 FQGNSA.